The 21 T cell receptor beta chains presented below share a single source sample, sequenced in a study of blood T cell repertoires in COVID-19. The data were produced by immunoSEQ multiplex PCR, yet TCRdb's version contains in-frame clones alone and is incomplete. This sample has roughly 30,000 clones, with almost 80% found just once. The sequencing sample was made of peripheral blood. The receptors shown here come from a woman aged 60-70 years with acute or convalescent COVID-19.

V gene TRBV29-1 combines with J gene TRBJ2-7; D may be TRBD1 (5 bases). The V and J ends lost 4 bases and 2 bases respectively, with 21 bases between them. Germline V lookup: CDR1 SQVTM, CDR2 ANQGSEA. This CDR3 comprises 16 residues. CDR3 loop: CSVVGSIPGHPYEQYF. CDR3 DNA sequence: TGCAGCGTTGTCGGAAGTATACCAGGACATCCCTACGAGCAGTACTTC.

The V and J genes are TRBV6-5 and TRBJ2-1; possible D gene TRBD2, 6 bases. Germline assignment: CDR1 MNHEY and CDR2 SVGAGI. The CDR3 has 14 residues. Trimming removed 7 bases from V and 2 bases from J, with 12 bases in between. CDR3 in DNA: TGTGCCAGCAAAGGGACGGGGGCCTACAATGAGCAGTTCTTC. Translated: CASKGTGAYNEQFF.

This chain joins TRBV9 and TRBJ2-3; TRBD1 agrees at 7 bases. This CDR3 is built from 15 residues. The germline CDR1 and CDR2 sequences are SGDLS and YYNGEE. J lost 4 bases, V lost 0 bases, and 5 bases had no gene match. CDR3 sequence (DNA): TGTGCCAGCAGCGTAGATCCCCAGGGGGCAGATACGCAGTATTTT. It encodes CASSVDPQGADTQYF.

The V and J genes are TRBV7-8 and TRBJ2-3, with 7 bases identical to TRBD2. Trimming took 4 bases from V and 1 from J; bases not matched to a gene: 5. CDR3 length equals 15 residues. The germline gives CDR1 SGHVS, CDR2 FQNEAQ. This chain's CDR3 is CASSSGLGGTDTQYF. The CDR3 bases are TGTGCCAGCAGCTCAGGACTAGGAGGCACAGATACGCAGTATTTT.

V is TRBV5-1 and J is TRBJ1-3; perhaps TRBD1 as D (6 bases). CDR1 SGHRS and CDR2 YFSETQ come from the germline V gene. The CDR3 sequence is 18 residues long. V lost 0 bases and J lost 0, with 16 bases in between. The DNA for the CDR3 is TGCGCCAGCAGCTTGGGAGGGGGTTCAGGCATCTCTGGAAACACCATATATTTT. Its protein product is CASSLGGGSGISGNTIYF.

This chain uses TRBV2 with TRBJ2-3; 7 nucleotides agree with TRBD2. With V trimmed by 3 bases and J by 2 bases, 5 bases remained unmatched. This CDR3 is built from 15 residues. Per germline, CDR1 SNHLY and CDR2 FYNNEI. CDR3 loop: CASSDLGTITDTQYF. Here the CDR3 DNA reads TGTGCCAGCAGTGACCTCGGGACTATCACAGATACGCAGTATTTT.

This clone is classed as medium-sized. The chain uses TRBV7-9 and TRBJ1-2, with D unclear. This CDR3 is built from 13 residues. Germline V gene sequence: CDR1 SEHNR, CDR2 FQNEAQ (reference sequence). The V end lost 6 bases, the J end lost 8 bases, and 16 bases lay between the germline ends. The CDR3 region is CASSLSILQGYTF. CDR3 sequence (DNA): TGTGCCAGCAGTCTTAGCATACTTCAAGGCTACACCTTC.

The rearrangement links TRBV29-1 to TRBJ2-7, with D perhaps TRBD1 (5 bases). CDR1 is SQVTM, CDR2 ANQGSEA, per germline. The CDR3 loop spans 14 amino acids. V gave up 0 bases and J gave up 3 bases, with 12 bases separating them. CDR3 sequence (DNA): TGCAGCGTTGAAGATCTCAGTAGGGGCTACGAGCAGTACTTC. Protein: CSVEDLSRGYEQYF.

Comment on this clone: Other DNA sequences in the same sample also yield this CDR3. The rearrangement joins TRBV25-1 to TRBJ1-2, with D possibly matching TRBD1 (6 bases). Germline CDR1 is MGHDK and CDR2 is SYGVNS. The CDR3 is made up of 13 amino acids. V shed 8 bases and J shed 2 bases, with 12 bases lying between them. DNA of the CDR3: TGTGCCAGCTCCGGGGACAACAACTATGGCTACACCTTC. It translates to CASSGDNNYGYTF.

This clone was seen a few times. The chain has TRBV18 and TRBJ1-6, with a weak D call TRBD1 (6 bases). Germline loops: CDR1 KGHSH, CDR2 LQKENI. With 6 bases removed from V and 8 bases from J, the gap between germline ends came to 11 bases. The CDR3 length is 13 residues. DNA for the CDR3: TGTGCCAGCTCCAGGGGCGAGGATTCACCCCTCCACTTT. Residues: CASSRGEDSPLHF.

This clone has only a few counts. The chain uses TRBV5-1 and TRBJ2-5; TRBD1 might be the D (7 bases). The CDR3 is 16 amino acids. V gave up 0 bases and J gave up 5 bases, with 17 bases separating them. Germline V gives CDR1 SGHRS, CDR2 YFSETQ. CDR3 DNA: TGCGCCAGCAGCTTGGCCGGGGAGACAGGGAGGGAGACCCAGTACTTC. Residues: CASSLAGETGRETQYF.

This CDR3 is CASSPYGLDTYEQYF. As DNA, the CDR3 is TGTGCCAGCAGTCCCTACGGACTAGACACCTACGAGCAGTACTTC. The chain recombines TRBV27 with TRBJ2-7, with 7 bases aligning to TRBD2. This CDR3 region has 15 residues. J gave up 2 bases and V 5 bases, and 9 bases lay outside the gene matches. The germline V gene has CDR1 MNHEY and CDR2 SMNVEV (reference sequence).

This rearrangement joins TRBV19 to TRBJ1-4, with a tentative D call TRBD1 (6 bases). The V end was cut by 5 bases, the J end by 2 bases, with 12 bases between. The CDR3 is made up of 15 amino acids. Germline V lookup: CDR1 LNHDA, CDR2 SQIVND (reference sequence). The CDR3 DNA sequence: TGTGCCAGTAGTGCGACAGGTTTGACTAATGAAAAACTGTTTTTT. Protein: CASSATGLTNEKLFF. The full variable domain, in which reference TRBV19 and TRBJ1-4 provide the parts outside the CDR3, is DGGITQSPKYLFRKEGQNVTLSCEQNLNHDAMYWYRQDPGQGLRLIYYSQIVNDFQKGDIAEGYSVSREKKESFPLTVTSAQKNPTAFYLCASSATGLTNEKLFFGSGTQLSVL.

The sample holds one count of this clone. The rearrangement uses TRBV6-5 and TRBJ2-2; TRBD1 matches at 10 bases. This CDR3 region has 15 residues. The V gene's germline CDR1 is MNHEY and CDR2 SVGAGI. The V gene end was trimmed by 6 bases and the J gene end by 4 bases; junction bases not matched to a gene: 5. The chain's CDR3 is CASSLGQGPTGELFF. CDR3 nucleotides: TGTGCCAGCAGCTTGGGACAGGGGCCCACCGGGGAGCTGTTTTTT.

The rearrangement joins TRBV7-9 to TRBJ2-5; TRBD2 agrees at 8 bases. The CDR3 totals 15 residues. Germline loops: CDR1 SEHNR, CDR2 FQNEAQ (reference sequence). V lost 1 base and J lost 5; bases outside the gene matches: 6. CDR3 amino acids: CASSLGRGGRETQYF. The DNA for the CDR3 is TGTGCCAGCAGCTTAGGCCGGGGGGGCCGGGAGACCCAGTACTTC.

This CDR3 is CATRGPGTEAFF. The CDR3 DNA is TGTGCCACCCGCGGTCCGGGCACTGAAGCTTTCTTT. The chain employs TRBV10-3 and TRBJ1-1, with no clear D. Germline V lookup: CDR1 ENHRY, CDR2 SYGVKD. This CDR3 region has 12 residues. Trimming stripped 10 bases from V and 4 bases from J, with 13 bases between.

This chain uses TRBV10-3 with TRBJ1-6; TRBD1 aligns across 8 bases. This CDR3 is 15 amino acids long. The V and J ends lost 0 bases and 9 bases, in that order; junction bases with no gene match: 4. CDR1 ENHRY and CDR2 SYGVKD come from the germline V gene. The CDR3 bases are TGTGCCATCAGTGAGTCTGCAGGGGGCGGTTCACCCCTCCACTTT. This translates into CAISESAGGGSPLHF.

V usage is TRBV19 and J usage is TRBJ1-5, with D perhaps matching TRBD1 (6 bases). Trimming took off 4 bases at V and 6 bases at J, with 13 bases between the two ends. From germline, CDR1 is LNHDA and CDR2 SQIVND (reference sequence). The CDR3 is 14 residues long. CDR3 region: CASSTQGERQPQHF. CDR3 DNA sequence: TGTGCCAGTAGTACACAGGGTGAGCGTCAGCCCCAGCATTTT.

The rearrangement links TRBV3-1 (or the pseudogene TRBV3-2) to TRBJ1-1, with D possibly TRBD1 on 5 matching bases. The CDR3 sequence is 17 residues long. Germline loops: CDR1 LGHDT, CDR2 YNNKEL (reference sequence). Deletions cut 4 bases from V and 5 bases from J, with 23 bases between. In DNA, the CDR3 is TGTGCCAGCAGCCCCCCGGCCCCGGGACTACTCGGGACTGAAGCTTTCTTT. Its translation: CASSPPAPGLLGTEAFF.

CDR3 bases: TGTGCCAGCAGTACGGGACAATCGGCCACTGAAGCTTTCTTT. Protein: CASSTGQSATEAFF. V usage is TRBV6-5 and J usage is TRBJ1-1; a possible D gene is TRBD1 (6 bases). There are 14 residues in the CDR3. Trimming removed 5 bases from V and 4 bases from J, with 14 bases in between. Germline V gene data show CDR1 as MNHEY and CDR2 as SVGAGI.

J is TRBJ2-3 and V is TRBV19; TRBD2 matches 12 bases. The CDR3 contains 17 residues. Germline CDR1 LNHDA, CDR2 SQIVND (reference sequence). V trimming: 6 bases; J trimming: 3 bases; junction bases outside the gene matches: 10. As DNA, the CDR3 is TGTGCCAGTAGCCAAAATCTAGCGGGGGGGCCGACAGATACGCAGTATTTT. This sequence encodes CASSQNLAGGPTDTQYF.